Each of the 25 T cell receptor beta chains below was sequenced from the same sample in a study of PD-1 blockade in classical Hodgkin lymphoma. This table comes from immunoSEQ multiplex PCR, and its TCRdb copy is limited to in-frame clones, with some not included. In the table there are about 21,000 clones, approximately 83% of which are singletons. Time point defined: newly diagnosed, previously untreated cHL patient sample. Magnetic negative selection served to purify CD4+ T cells out of PBMCs that had been thawed. The sample comprised CD4+ T cells from blood. These receptors originate from a human donor with classical Hodgkin lymphoma.

This chain connects TRBV2 to TRBJ2-3, with TRBD2 matching 11 bases. The CDR3 sequence is 16 residues long. CDR1 is SNHLY and CDR2 is FYNNEI in the germline V gene. Trimming took 8 bases from V and 4 from J; bases not matched to a gene: 11. For the CDR3, the DNA is TGTGCCAGCTTCCCGGGGGGACTAGCGGACGCAGATACGCAGTATTTT. Amino acids: CASFPGGLADADTQYF.

The chain carries TRBV5-1 and TRBJ1-1; no reliable D call. This CDR3 is 13 amino acids long. Germline V lookup: CDR1 SGHRS, CDR2 YFSETQ. V lost 5 bases, J lost 0 bases, and 8 bases lay in between. The CDR3 nucleotides read TGCGCCAGCAGAACAAACATGAACACTGAAGCTTTCTTT. Residues: CASRTNMNTEAFF.

The chain uses TRBV2 and TRBJ2-7, with D tentatively TRBD1 or TRBD2 (5 bases each). Trimming took off 10 bases at V and 1 base at J, with 11 bases between the two ends. The CDR3 is made up of 12 amino acids. Per germline, CDR1 SNHLY and CDR2 FYNNEI. The CDR3 region has the DNA TGTGCCACCGGGACGGTTTCCTACGAGCAGTACTTC. Encoded protein: CATGTVSYEQYF.

This rearrangement joins TRBV28 to TRBJ2-7, with 10 bases aligning to TRBD1. The V and J ends lost 7 bases and 7 bases, in that order; junction bases with no gene match: 10. Germline V gene data show CDR1 as MDHEN and CDR2 as SYDVKM. The CDR3 has 14 amino acids. CDR3 sequence (DNA): TGTGCCAGCACCACGGACAGGGGGTCTGAGGAGCAGTACTTC. It translates to CASTTDRGSEEQYF.

The chain joins TRBV14 to TRBJ1-1, with D uncertain. CDR1 and CDR2 (germline): SGHDN, FVKESK. The CDR3 is 12 amino acids. Between the trimmed V and J ends, which lost 6 bases and 3 bases, there was a span of 8 bases. The CDR3 is CASSRSYTEAFF. The CDR3, as DNA: TGTGCCAGCAGTCGAAGCTACACTGAAGCTTTCTTT.

The genes are TRBV6-5 and TRBJ2-5; TRBD2 matches 8 bases. The CDR3 extends over 13 amino acids. Germline V lookup: CDR1 MNHEY, CDR2 SVGAGI. The ends lost 6 bases at V and 5 bases at J; junction bases unmatched: 5. The DNA of the CDR3 is TGTGCCAGCAGCAGGACTAGCAGTGAGACCCAGTACTTC. As protein: CASSRTSSETQYF.

On this clone: The sample holds other DNA sequences that translate to the same CDR3. The chain couples TRBV6-5 to TRBJ1-1; D ambiguous. Trimming removed 3 bases at V and 3 bases at J, with 11 bases between. There are 14 residues in the CDR3. Germline CDR1 reads MNHEY; CDR2 reads SVGAGI. The CDR3 loop is CASSYSSGDTEAFF. The CDR3 nucleotides read TGTGCCAGCAGTTATTCAAGCGGAGACACTGAAGCTTTCTTT.

The chain joins TRBV7-9 to TRBJ2-7; tentative D call: TRBD1 (5 bases). Germline CDR1 reads SEHNR; CDR2 reads FQNEAQ (reference sequence). Trimming took 4 bases from V and 6 from J, leaving 16 bases between them. This CDR3 is built from 14 residues. CDR3 sequence reads: CASSSDQGTREQYF. CDR3 coding DNA: TGTGCCAGCAGCTCGGACCAGGGAACTCGCGAGCAGTACTTC.

The J gene is TRBJ2-5, the V gene TRBV5-6, with D unclear. Trimming stripped 0 bases from V and 3 bases from J, with 9 bases between. The CDR3 loop spans 14 amino acids. Germline-derived CDR1 and CDR2 are SGHDT and YYEEEE. The CDR3 loop is CASSLVEEEETQYF. The CDR3 coding sequence is TGTGCCAGCAGCTTGGTAGAAGAAGAAGAGACCCAGTACTTC.

J is TRBJ2-3 and V is TRBV7-2, with 8 bases fitting TRBD2. Germline-derived CDR1 and CDR2 are SGHTA and FQGNSA. V was pared by 4 bases and J by 1 base, with 16 bases of the junction left unmatched. The CDR3 is made up of 19 amino acids. CDR3 sequence (DNA): TGTGCCAGCAGCTCCCCGGGGACGGGAGGGCCTGGGGGCACAGATACGCAGTATTTT. Its protein is CASSSPGTGGPGGTDTQYF.

This chain joins TRBV28 and TRBJ1-2; D not resolved. Trimming took 7 bases from V and 1 from J, leaving 16 bases between them. This CDR3 is built from 15 residues. CDR1 and CDR2 from the germline V gene are MDHEN and SYDVKM. The CDR3 sequence: CASISGGGVNYGYTF. The CDR3 DNA reads as TGTGCCAGCATTTCGGGAGGAGGCGTTAACTATGGCTACACCTTC.

The chain recombines TRBV2 with TRBJ2-1; 16 nucleotides match TRBD2. CDR1 is SNHLY and CDR2 is FYNNEI in the germline V gene. J was trimmed by 8 bases and V by 6 bases; bases with no gene match: 4. The CDR3 loop spans 15 amino acids. The chain's CDR3 is CASRGTSGRVDEQFF. The CDR3 DNA follows: TGTGCCAGCAGGGGGACTAGCGGGAGGGTAGATGAGCAGTTCTTC.

The chain is built from TRBV5-1 and TRBJ2-6; D not certain. CDR1 and CDR2 from the germline V gene are SGHRS and YFSETQ. Trimming cost V 0 bases and J 1 base, with 11 bases left between them. The CDR3 totals 17 residues. The CDR3 protein is CASSLVASSSGANVLTF. The CDR3 DNA reads TGCGCCAGCAGCTTGGTTGCTAGTAGTTCTGGGGCCAACGTCCTGACTTTC.

This chain links TRBV5-1 with TRBJ2-1; 10 positions agree with TRBD2. This CDR3 has 14 amino acids. Germline loops: CDR1 SGHRS, CDR2 YFSETQ. Unmatched junction bases numbered 4, after V lost 2 bases and J lost 8 bases. The CDR3 loop is CASSFLAGVYEQFF. CDR3 nucleotide sequence: TGCGCCAGCAGCTTCCTAGCGGGAGTCTATGAGCAGTTCTTC. Full variable domain (rest looked up from reference TRBV5-1 and TRBJ2-1): KAGVTQTPRYLIKTRGQQVTLSCSPISGHRSVSWYQQTPGQGLQFLFEYFSETQRNKGNFPGRFSGRQFSNSRSEMNVSTLELGDSALYLCASSFLAGVYEQFFGPGTRLTVL.

This chain links TRBV11-2 with TRBJ2-4; 8 nucleotides align to TRBD1. Trimming removed 4 bases from V and 7 bases from J; junction bases left unmatched: 9. Germline CDR1 SGHAT, CDR2 FQNNGV. The length of the CDR3 is 15 residues. The CDR3 bases are TGTGCCAGCAGCTCTTCTCGACAGGGGTGGAACATTCAGTACTTC. Its protein product is CASSSSRQGWNIQYF. Based on the CDR3 plus reference TRBV11-2 and TRBJ2-4, the full variable domain is EAGVAQSPRYKIIEKRQSVAFWCNPISGHATLYWYQQILGQGPKLLIQFQNNGVVDDSQLPKDRFSAERLKGVDSTLKIQPAKLEDSAVYLCASSSSRQGWNIQYFGAGTRLSVL.

This rearrangement joins TRBV2 to TRBJ2-2, with D perhaps TRBD2 (6 bases). Between the trimmed V and J ends, which lost 4 bases and 3 bases, there was a span of 12 bases. CDR1 is SNHLY and CDR2 is FYNNEI in the germline V gene. This CDR3 is 15 amino acids long. For the CDR3, the DNA is TGTGCCAGCAGTGCCGTAGCGGTTCACACCGGGGAGCTGTTTTTT. Protein: CASSAVAVHTGELFF.

Only a few counts were recorded for this clone. This same CDR3 is encoded by further DNA sequences in the sample. This chain uses TRBV25-1 with TRBJ2-6; D remains unclear. Germline CDR1 reads MGHDK; CDR2 reads SYGVNS. There are 13 residues in the CDR3. V was pared by 1 base and J by 2 bases, with 0 bases between. The CDR3 region has the DNA TGTGCCAGCAGTGAATCTGGGGCCAACGTCCTGACTTTC. Translating gives CASSESGANVLTF.

The CDR3 loop is CASSLGRTDTQYF. The CDR3 nucleotides are TGTGCCAGCAGCCTTGGCCGCACAGATACGCAGTATTTT. This rearrangement joins TRBV6-5 to TRBJ2-3; D is unresolved. From germline, CDR1 is MNHEY and CDR2 SVGAGI. CDR3 length equals 13 residues. V lost 6 bases and J lost 1, with 8 bases in between.

This chain joins TRBV5-1 and TRBJ2-3; D not certain. CDR3 size: 14 residues. Trimming took off 6 bases at V and 2 bases at J, with 13 bases between the two ends. Germline lookup yields CDR1 SGHRS and CDR2 YFSETQ. CDR3 region: CASNGPLPTDTQYF. CDR3 coding DNA: TGCGCCAGCAACGGACCGCTCCCCACAGATACGCAGTATTTT.

The V and J genes are TRBV6-5 and TRBJ2-7, with 7 nucleotides matching TRBD2. Trimming cost V 0 bases and J 10 bases; bases outside gene matches: 9. CDR1 and CDR2 from the germline V gene are MNHEY and SVGAGI. This CDR3 is 14 amino acids long. The CDR3 DNA reads as TGTGCCAGCAGTTACTCACAGCGGGAAAAGAGTCAGTACTTC. Its translation is CASSYSQREKSQYF.

This chain joins TRBV7-9 and TRBJ2-2, with 7 bases identical to TRBD1. In germline, CDR1 is SEHNR, CDR2 FQNEAQ (reference sequence). The V and J ends lost 5 bases and 2 bases, in that order; junction bases with no gene match: 5. The CDR3 consists of 15 residues. The CDR3 nucleotides read TGTGCCAGCAGCCCGGACAGGATTAACACCGGGGAGCTGTTTTTT. Protein product: CASSPDRINTGELFF.

The chain uses TRBV6-5 and TRBJ1-2; the D is unclear. V was pared by 8 bases and J by 9 bases, with 10 bases between. The CDR3 runs to 10 residues. Per germline, CDR1 MNHEY and CDR2 SVGAGI. CDR3 amino acids: CASYNVRYTF. The CDR3 DNA sequence: TGTGCCAGCTATAATGTTCGCTACACCTTC.

V is TRBV19 and J is TRBJ1-5; tentatively, D is TRBD1 (6 bases). This CDR3 contains 15 residues. The V end lost 7 bases, the J end lost 4 bases, and 17 bases lay between the germline ends. In germline, CDR1 is LNHDA, CDR2 SQIVND (reference sequence). CDR3 coding DNA: TGTGCCAGTACTGGGGGGGGCGTAGGGAATCAGCCCCAGCATTTT. Translation: CASTGGGVGNQPQHF.

This clone was observed a handful of times. The chain employs TRBV5-1 and TRBJ1-1; 9 bases are shared with TRBD1. CDR1 is SGHRS and CDR2 is YFSETQ in the germline V gene. The CDR3 runs 19 residues. The V segment lost 4 bases and the J segment 0 bases; nucleotides outside the gene matches: 16. The CDR3 bases are TGCGCCAGCAGCGCCGGACAGGGGTCGGGGGCTATTTTGAACACTGAAGCTTTCTTT. Translation: CASSAGQGSGAILNTEAFF.

This chain uses TRBV7-3 with TRBJ2-2; perhaps TRBD2 as D (5 bases). Germline V lookup: CDR1 SGHTA, CDR2 FQGTGA. Trimming left V 2 bases short and J 6 bases short, with 10 bases between. The CDR3 runs to 14 residues. In nucleotides, the CDR3 is TGTGCCAGCAGCTTAGCGGGCGGCCCCGGGGAGCTGTTTTTT. Translation: CASSLAGGPGELFF.